This is a list of T cell receptor beta chains from one sample in a study of blood T cell repertoires in COVID-19. Here immunoSEQ multiplex PCR was the method, and the copy in TCRdb shows in-frame clones only, minus some. This sample has 130,000 to 150,000 clones, with 70% to 90% found just once. Sequenced material: peripheral blood. These receptors were obtained from a man aged 70-80 years with acute or convalescent COVID-19. The CDR3 runs from the conserved cysteine through the conserved F or W. A D gene is named only where the DNA matches it firmly. Only some rows state a clone size, as once, few, many or a class for expanded clones.

NA	NA	TRBV12-3/TRBV12-4	TRBJ2-7	CASSPDLRYEQYF	TGTGCCAGCAGTCCGGACTTGAGATACGAGCAGTACTTC
NA	NA	TRBV28	TRBJ1-2	CASITGSNYGYTF	TGTGCCAGCATAACAGGGTCTAACTATGGCTACACCTTC
NA	NA	TRBV29-1	TRBJ2-1	CSVRGGNSYNEQFF	TGCAGCGTTAGGGGGGGTAATTCGTACAATGAGCAGTTCTTC
NA	NA	TRBV30	TRBJ2-7	CAWSATGLVPYEQYF	TGTGCCTGGAGCGCTACAGGGTTGGTCCCCTACGAGCAGTACTTC
TRBD2	NA	TRBV27	TRBJ2-1	CASKLSAGAGVNEQFF	TGTGCCAGCAAGCTGTCCGCGGGCGCGGGGGTCAATGAGCAGTTCTTC
TRBD1	NA	TRBV6-5	TRBJ2-7	CASTDRVYEQYF	TGTGCCAGCACAGACAGGGTCTACGAGCAGTACTTC
NA	few	TRBV6-5	TRBJ1-1	CASSWAGQDTEAFF	TGTGCCAGCAGTTGGGCGGGGCAGGACACTGAAGCTTTCTTT
NA	NA	TRBV21-1	TRBJ2-7	CASSKASRLAGVYEQYF	TGTGCCAGCAGCAAAGCGAGTCGTTTAGCGGGGGTCTACGAGCAGTACTTC
NA	NA	TRBV7-2	TRBJ2-5	CASSSPGGETQYF	TGTGCCAGCAGCTCACCTGGAGGAGAGACCCAGTACTTC
NA	NA	TRBV6-5	TRBJ1-1	CASNQPGSGTEAFF	TGTGCCAGTAACCAACCAGGGTCCGGGACTGAAGCTTTCTTT
TRBD1	NA	TRBV5-1	TRBJ2-7	CASSLEWTGMYEQYF	TGCGCCAGCAGCTTGGAATGGACAGGGATGTACGAGCAGTACTTC
NA	NA	TRBV5-1	TRBJ1-1	CASSSWAGARNTEAFF	TGCGCCAGCAGCTCGTGGGCGGGGGCGCGGAACACTGAAGCTTTCTTT
TRBD1	NA	TRBV5-1	TRBJ2-5	CASSKGDSQETQYF	TGCGCCAGCAGCAAGGGGGACAGCCAAGAGACCCAGTACTTC
NA	NA	TRBV6-5	TRBJ2-7	CATLRAKGNEQYF	TGTGCCACCCTTAGGGCTAAGGGGAACGAGCAGTACTTC
TRBD1	NA	TRBV5-6	TRBJ1-2	CASRVLDRENYGYTF	TGTGCCAGCAGGGTTCTCGACAGGGAGAACTATGGCTACACCTTC
NA	NA	TRBV5-1	TRBJ2-6	CASSLSLSSGANVLTF	TGCGCCAGCAGCTTGTCCCTCTCCTCCGGGGCCAACGTCCTGACTTTC
TRBD1	NA	TRBV15	TRBJ1-1	CATSQRDRGNTEAFF	TGTGCCACCAGCCAACGGGACAGGGGGAACACTGAAGCTTTCTTT
NA	NA	TRBV28	TRBJ1-1	CRTELNTEAFF	TGCCGGACAGAGCTGAACACTGAAGCTTTCTTT
NA	NA	TRBV4-1	TRBJ1-4	CASTQGHAGGDKLFF	TGCGCCAGCACCCAGGGCCATGCGGGCGGAGACAAACTGTTTTTT
NA	NA	TRBV24-1	TRBJ2-5	CATARYETQYF	TGTGCCACCGCGAGGTACGAGACCCAGTACTTC
NA	NA	TRBV4-1	TRBJ1-3	CASSPREGSISGNTIYF	TGCGCCAGCAGCCCCCGGGAGGGCAGCATATCTGGAAACACCATATATTTT
TRBD1	NA	TRBV5-1	TRBJ1-6	CASALGTGQYSPLHF	TGCGCCAGCGCTCTAGGGACAGGTCAATATTCACCCCTCCACTTT
NA	NA	TRBV30	TRBJ2-5	CAWSVRGSRETQYF	TGTGCCTGGAGTGTACGAGGATCTAGGGAGACCCAGTACTTC
TRBD2	NA	TRBV6-5	TRBJ2-3	CASRASGDLVTQYF	TGTGCCAGCAGGGCTAGCGGGGATCTAGTTACGCAGTATTTT
TRBD1	NA	TRBV19	TRBJ2-2	CASSIQGADGELFF	TGTGCCAGTAGTATCCAGGGGGCCGACGGGGAGCTGTTTTTT
TRBD1	once	TRBV7-2	TRBJ1-5	CASSLMRQGHQPQHF	TGTGCCAGCAGCTTAATGAGACAGGGTCACCAGCCCCAGCATTTT
TRBD1	NA	TRBV4-2	TRBJ1-1	CASSPLDRAHTEAFF	TGTGCCAGCAGCCCATTGGACAGGGCCCACACTGAAGCTTTCTTT
TRBD1	NA	TRBV19	TRBJ1-2	CASSGRTGVNYGYTF	TGTGCCAGTAGTGGGCGGACAGGGGTTAACTATGGCTACACCTTC
TRBD1	once	TRBV7-8	TRBJ1-2	CASSPRGQRYGYTF	TGTGCCAGCAGCCCAAGGGGACAGAGATATGGCTACACCTTC
TRBD1	NA	TRBV6-5	TRBJ1-2	CASSYGGQGDYGYTF	TGTGCCAGCAGTTACGGGGGACAGGGGGACTATGGCTACACCTTC
NA	few	TRBV24-1	TRBJ2-7	CATSETGVLNEQYF	TGTGCCACCAGTGAGACAGGTGTTCTGAACGAGCAGTACTTC
NA	NA	TRBV11-2	TRBJ2-3	CASSAATRVTDTQYF	TGTGCCAGCAGCGCCGCGACACGAGTCACAGATACGCAGTATTTT
NA	NA	TRBV7-6	TRBJ2-5	CASSLADQETQYF	TGTGCCAGCAGCTTAGCCGACCAAGAGACCCAGTACTTC
NA	NA	TRBV7-2	TRBJ1-1	CASSFMTGTEAFF	TGTGCCAGCAGCTTTATGACAGGCACTGAAGCTTTCTTT